Each of the 20 T cell receptor beta chains below was sequenced from the same sample in a study of lymphopenia after photon versus proton radiotherapy. The protocol was immunoSEQ multiplex PCR, while the TCRdb copy is restricted to in-frame clones and leaves out a portion. The table shows 25,000 to 35,000 clones, with around nine tenths occurring only once. The sequencing here drew on peripheral blood, taken from a patient treated with proton-based radiotherapy. All receptors come from a woman between 55 and 75 years old with cholangiocarcinoma. Some clones in this sample may be carry-over from other donors' samples.

The rearrangement joins TRBV9 to TRBJ2-7; no definite D call. The V end lost 4 bases, the J end lost 0 bases, and 2 bases lay between the germline ends. CDR3 length equals 11 residues. Looked up from germline, CDR1 is SGDLS and CDR2 is YYNGEE. The CDR3 sequence: CASSSSYEQYF. The CDR3 bases are TGTGCCAGCAGCTCCTCCTACGAGCAGTACTTC. The full variable domain, rest sourced from reference TRBV9 and TRBJ2-7, is DSGVTQTPKHLITATGQRVTLRCSPRSGDLSVYWYQQSLDQGLQFLIQYYNGEERAKGNILERFSAQQFPDLHSELNLSSLELGDSALYFCASSSSYEQYFGPGTRLTVT.

The chain uses TRBV7-3 and TRBJ2-1, with 8 bases identical to TRBD2. This CDR3 has 15 residues. Germline values: CDR1 SGHTA, CDR2 FQGTGA. V shed 3 bases, J shed 5 bases, and the junction held 6 bases outside the gene matches. The DNA of the CDR3 is TGTGCCAGCAGCTTCGGGACTAGTCGGAACAATGAGCAGTTCTTC. Amino acids: CASSFGTSRNNEQFF.

The V call is TRBV7-2, the J call TRBJ2-3; D call uncertain. The CDR3 runs to 13 residues. Trimming pared 4 bases from V and 2 bases from J, leaving 7 bases between. The germline CDR1 and CDR2 sequences are SGHTA and FQGNSA. In DNA form, the CDR3 reads TGTGCCAGCAGCTCCCCAAACACAGATACGCAGTATTTT. Translation: CASSSPNTDTQYF.

The chain employs TRBV2 and TRBJ2-5; no definite D call. This CDR3 region has 11 residues. CDR1 is SNHLY, CDR2 FYNNEI, per germline. V lost 5 bases, J lost 1 base, and 2 bases lay in between. This CDR3 reads CASSSQETQYF. CDR3 sequence (DNA): TGTGCCAGCAGTTCCCAAGAGACCCAGTACTTC.

The chain is built from TRBV5-1 and TRBJ1-2; a weak D match, TRBD1 (5 bases). The V end lost 4 bases, the J end lost 5 bases, and 9 bases lay between the germline ends. From germline, CDR1 is SGHRS and CDR2 YFSETQ. The CDR3 is 12 amino acids. The CDR3 is CASSTGPYGYTF. CDR3 sequence (DNA): TGCGCCAGCAGCACAGGTCCGTATGGCTACACCTTC.

This clone showed up just once. This rearrangement joins TRBV18 to TRBJ1-6; TRBD1 agrees at 7 bases. The V segment lost 6 bases and the J segment 8 bases; nucleotides outside the gene matches: 10. The CDR3 contains 15 residues. The V gene's germline CDR1 is KGHSH and CDR2 LQKENI. CDR3 in amino acids: CASSDGQADYSPLHF. In DNA, the CDR3 is TGTGCCAGCTCGGACGGACAGGCTGACTATTCACCCCTCCACTTT.

The chain has TRBV30 and TRBJ2-6; D unclear. The CDR3 sequence is 15 residues long. The germline gives CDR1 GTSNPN, CDR2 SVGIG (reference sequence). V shed 6 bases and J shed 0 bases, with 12 bases lying between them. CDR3 sequence reads: CACSRFSSGANVLTF. The CDR3 nucleotides are TGTGCCTGTAGTAGGTTCTCCTCTGGGGCCAACGTCCTGACTTTC. The full variable domain, rest sourced from reference TRBV30 and TRBJ2-6, is SQTIHQWPATLVQPVGSPLSLECTVEGTSNPNLYWYRQAAGRGLQLLFYSVGIGQISSEVPQNLSASRPQDRQFILSSKKLLLSDSGFYLCACSRFSSGANVLTFGAGSRLTVL.

The chain employs TRBV6-1 and TRBJ1-3; D unclear. V was clipped by 1 base and J by 0 bases, with 19 bases between them. Germline values: CDR1 MNHNS, CDR2 SASEGT. The CDR3 runs to 19 residues. CDR3 nucleotides: TGTGCCAGCAGTGAAGGGTGGCCGAGAAACAGATCCTCTGGAAACACCATATATTTT. As protein: CASSEGWPRNRSSGNTIYF.

The V and J genes are TRBV5-6 and TRBJ2-1; 10 bases match TRBD1. Trimming at V came to 3 bases and at J to 7 bases, leaving 7 bases not matched to a gene. The germline CDR1 and CDR2 sequences are SGHDT and YYEEEE. The CDR3 spans 15 residues. CDR3 sequence reads: CASSWVGQGRNEQFF. CDR3 DNA: TGTGCCAGCAGCTGGGTGGGACAGGGGAGGAATGAGCAGTTCTTC.

The V and J genes are TRBV9 and TRBJ1-4; possible D gene TRBD1, 5 bases. V was clipped by 3 bases and J by 7 bases, with 13 bases between them. The CDR3 is 14 residues long. Germline V gene lookup returns CDR1 SGDLS and CDR2 YYNGEE. CDR3: CASSARPGIEKLFF. The CDR3 nucleotides are TGTGCCAGCAGCGCCAGACCAGGGATTGAAAAACTGTTTTTT.

This chain uses TRBV21-1 with TRBJ2-7; the table's TRBD1 call for D was not verified on the DNA. TRBV21-1 is a pseudogene locus. The CDR3 has 16 residues. For the CDR3, the DNA is TGTGCCAGCAGCAACTACAGGGGGAAATCCTCCTACGAGCAGTACTTC. It translates to CASSNYRGKSSYEQYF.

This rearrangement joins TRBV5-1 to TRBJ2-4; TRBD1 aligns across 7 bases. Germline V gene sequence: CDR1 SGHRS, CDR2 YFSETQ. The CDR3 is made up of 15 amino acids. With 4 bases clipped from V and 7 bases from J, the junction kept 11 bases outside the gene matches. The CDR3 is CASSLGQASGNIQYF. The CDR3 region has the DNA TGCGCCAGCAGCCTTGGACAGGCGTCGGGGAACATTCAGTACTTC.

A single count supports this clone. The chain has TRBV19 and TRBJ2-3, with TRBD1 matching over 7 bases. The ends lost 3 bases at V and 4 bases at J; junction bases unmatched: 4. The CDR3 is 14 residues long. Germline CDR1 reads LNHDA; CDR2 reads SQIVND (reference sequence). The CDR3 sequence is CASSIPGGADTQYF. DNA of the CDR3: TGTGCCAGTAGTATTCCAGGGGGTGCAGATACGCAGTATTTT.

V and J are TRBV7-2 and TRBJ1-6; no reliable D call. V was pared by 3 bases and J by 7 bases, with 16 bases between. Germline CDR1 is SGHTA and CDR2 is FQGNSA. The CDR3 contains 16 residues. CDR3 nucleotides: TGTGCCAGCAGCTTGGTTGGAGCGATAAAAAATTCACCCCTCCACTTT. This encodes CASSLVGAIKNSPLHF. The variable domain in full, completed from reference TRBV7-2 and TRBJ1-6, reads GAGVSQSPSNKVTEKGKDVELRCDPISGHTALYWYRQSLGQGLEFLIYFQGNSAPDKSGLPSDRFSAERTGGSVSTLTIQRTQQEDSAVYLCASSLVGAIKNSPLHFGNGTRLTVT.

This clone was found once. A far larger clone is just one base off, so this is likely a read error. This chain joins TRBV7-8 and TRBJ2-4; D perhaps matches TRBD2 (5 bases). The CDR3 contains 15 residues. V shed 0 bases and J shed 15 bases, with 21 bases lying between them. Per the germline V gene, CDR1 is SGHVS and CDR2 is FQNEAQ. The CDR3 loop reads CASSLAEAEFYERYF. The DNA for the CDR3 is TGTGCCAGCAGCTTAGCGGAAGCGGAGTTTTACGAGCGGTACTTC.

The chain joins TRBV5-1 to TRBJ2-1; D is uncertain. This CDR3 region has 17 residues. CDR1 SGHRS and CDR2 YFSETQ come from the germline V gene. V was shortened by 0 bases and J by 1 base, with 14 bases between the two germline ends. For the CDR3, the DNA is TGCGCCAGCAGCTTGGCGTATGGGATTGGGTCCTACAATGAGCAGTTCTTC. It is translated as CASSLAYGIGSYNEQFF.

V gene TRBV10-3 combines with J gene TRBJ1-2, with D perhaps matching TRBD1 (6 bases). The CDR3 is 16 amino acids. The V end lost 3 bases, the J end lost 0 bases, and 14 bases lay between the germline ends. Per germline, CDR1 ENHRY and CDR2 SYGVKD. In DNA, the CDR3 is TGTGCCATCAGTGATGGGGGCCAGACAGCTAACTATGGCTACACCTTC. Translated, it gives CAISDGGQTANYGYTF.

This chain joins TRBV19 and TRBJ2-1, with D perhaps matching TRBD1 (5 bases). The CDR3 is 15 residues long. Germline V lookup: CDR1 LNHDA, CDR2 SQIVND (reference sequence). Trimming took off 9 bases at V and 5 bases at J, with 20 bases between the two ends. For the CDR3, the DNA is TGTGCCAGCGGACATATAGTGGGCCCGAACAATGAGCAGTTCTTC. Amino acid sequence: CASGHIVGPNNEQFF. Variable domain in full (rest from reference TRBV19 and TRBJ2-1): DGGITQSPKYLFRKEGQNVTLSCEQNLNHDAMYWYRQDPGQGLRLIYYSQIVNDFQKGDIAEGYSVSREKKESFPLTVTSAQKNPTAFYLCASGHIVGPNNEQFFGPGTRLTVL.

The chain joins TRBV7-9 to TRBJ1-2; 12 bases are a match to TRBD1. CDR1 and CDR2 (germline): SEHNR, FQNEAQ (reference sequence). The V gene end was trimmed by 4 bases and the J gene end by 6 bases; junction bases not matched to a gene: 9. The CDR3 totals 16 residues. Written as DNA, the CDR3 is TGTGCCAGCAGCTCATCCGCCGGGACAGGGGGCGATGGCTACACCTTC. It specifies CASSSSAGTGGDGYTF.

The chain has TRBV19 and TRBJ2-1; D possibly corresponds to TRBD2 (5 bases). This CDR3 comprises 14 residues. Germline V gene data show CDR1 as LNHDA and CDR2 as SQIVND (reference sequence). Trimming stripped 7 bases from V and 6 bases from J, with 16 bases between. The CDR3 nucleotides are TGTGCCAGTACTGAAGCGGTGGCGGGCAATGAGCAGTTCTTC. This encodes CASTEAVAGNEQFF.